This TCR beta chain was identified during a study of beta chain features in type 1 diabetes. This clone was seen only a few times. CDR1 SEHNR and CDR2 FQNEAQ come from the germline V gene (reference sequence). The length of the CDR3 is 16 residues. Deletions cut 3 bases from V and 7 bases from J, with 18 bases between. Expressed TCRB transcripts were sequenced, since all the RNA that had been isolated was reverse transcribed. The assay was immunoSEQ multiplex PCR, and TCRdb's table has in-frame clones only and misses some. Among tens of thousands of clones listed, approximately 32% were seen once. V is TRBV7-9 and J is TRBJ2-2, with D perhaps TRBD2 (5 bases). Source material: stem cell memory CD4+ T cells from blood. The sequence was collected from a woman aged 18-29 years in good health. CDR3 in amino acids: CASSLGRRSSDGELFF. CDR3 nucleotide sequence: TGTGCCAGCAGCTTGGGGAGACGATCAAGTGACGGGGAGCTGTTTTTT.